The rows below give T cell receptor beta chains drawn from one sample of a study of cytomegalovirus exposure and HLA in healthy donors. Data came from immunoSEQ multiplex PCR; TCRdb stores just in-frame clones and leaves some out. Seen here are around 110,000 clones, about two thirds observed once, and the top ten hold 8% to 9.5%. The material sequenced was PBMCs. These receptor sequences come from a man younger than 45 in good health and CMV-seropositive. Each CDR3 is given with its conserved first and last residue. The D gene is left open where the match is weak. The size of a clone is reported for some rows only, either as once, few or many, or as a class for expanded clones.

TRBV12-5	TRBJ1-1	NA	NA	TGTGCTAGTGGTTTGGTACGGCGATTCGGGGCGGGGACTGAAGCTTTCTTT	CASGLVRRFGAGTEAFF
TRBV28	TRBJ1-6	few	NA	TGTGCCAGCAGTTTATCCGACCCAGGATTAATCCACTTT	CASSLSDPGLIHF
TRBV7-9	TRBJ1-2	NA	TRBD1	TGTTCCAGCAGCGCCCGGACAGGGGGCGAGGGCTATGGCTACACCTTC	CSSSARTGGEGYGYTF
TRBV2	TRBJ1-2	NA	TRBD1	TGTGCCAACTTATACCGACAGGGGGAGAACTATGGCTACACCTTC	CANLYRQGENYGYTF
TRBV5-6	TRBJ2-7	NA	TRBD1	TGTGCCAGCAGGCAGGGGGCACGGGAGCAGTACTTC	CASRQGAREQYF
TRBV15	TRBJ1-4	NA	NA	TGTGCCACCCGGGCAGGGCCTAATGAAAAACTGTTTTTT	CATRAGPNEKLFF
TRBV28	TRBJ2-4	NA	NA	TGTGCCAGCAGTTTAGCCGGAGGTATAGCCAAAAACATTCAGTACTTC	CASSLAGGIAKNIQYF
TRBV19	TRBJ1-1	NA	NA	TGTGCCAGTAGCCAGTCTTTTTACACTGAAGCTTTCTTT	CASSQSFYTEAFF
TRBV2	TRBJ1-5	NA	NA	TGTGCCAGCAGTGACAGGAGGCCGGGACTACAGCATTTT	CASSDRRPGLQHF
TRBV27	TRBJ1-5	NA	TRBD1	TGTGCCAGCAGAACCTGGGCAGGGGGGAGCAATCAGCCCCAGCATTTT	CASRTWAGGSNQPQHF
TRBV28	TRBJ2-3	NA	TRBD2	TGTGCCAGCAGTAGGACTAGCGGGAGGTTACTTACGCAGTATTTT	CASSRTSGRLLTQYF
TRBV5-1	TRBJ2-3	NA	TRBD1	TGCGCCAGCAGTGGACAGGGTGATAACACAGATACGCAGTATTTT	CASSGQGDNTDTQYF
TRBV5-6	TRBJ1-1	NA	NA	TGTGCCAGCAGCTTGGACAGGGAGAACAGTTGGAACACTGAAGCTTTCTTT	CASSLDRENSWNTEAFF
TRBV5-4	TRBJ1-2	NA	NA	TGTGCCAGCAGCCCTGCGGCGGTAAAAGGCTACACCTTC	CASSPAAVKGYTF
TRBV29-1	TRBJ1-1	few	NA	TGCAGCGTTCGAGTATCGCTCCGTGAAGCTTTCTTT	CSVRVSLREAFF
TRBV12-5	TRBJ2-2	once	NA	TGTGCTAGTGGTTCGCCCCCCGGGTTTACCGGGGAGCTGTTTTTT	CASGSPPGFTGELFF
TRBV11-2	TRBJ2-5	once	TRBD2	TGTGCCAGCACCCTTAGCCGGGGAGGGCTGGGAGGGGAGACCCAGTACTTC	CASTLSRGGLGGETQYF
TRBV29-1	TRBJ2-1	NA	TRBD2	TGCAGCGTTGAAGTGTCTAGCGGGAGGGCCTACAATGAGCAGTTCTTC	CSVEVSSGRAYNEQFF
TRBV29-1	TRBJ2-1	NA	TRBD1	TGCAGCGCTGGGGACAGGGGATTCTACAATGAGCAGTTCTTC	CSAGDRGFYNEQFF
TRBV28	TRBJ1-5	few	TRBD1	TGTGCCAGCAGTCCCCCTAATTCCGGGACAGACAAGCATTTT	CASSPPNSGTDKHF
TRBV7-9	TRBJ1-3	NA	TRBD1	TGTGCCAGCAGCTTAGGGGGACAGGGGAACACCATATATTTT	CASSLGGQGNTIYF
TRBV7-3	TRBJ2-1	NA	TRBD2	TGTGCCAGCAGCTTTGGCGGGGGGTTCAATGAGCAGTTCTTC	CASSFGGGFNEQFF
TRBV2	TRBJ1-5	few	NA	TGTGCCAGCAGTGGCTCGTTCGGACAAAAGAATCATTTT	CASSGSFGQKNHF
TRBV28	TRBJ1-5	few	TRBD1	TGTGCCAGCAGTTCAGGGGGCGGGACGCAGCCCCAGCATTTT	CASSSGGGTQPQHF
TRBV19	TRBJ1-2	NA	TRBD1	TGTGCCAGTAGTATGATACAGGGGGCCGGTGGCTACACCTTC	CASSMIQGAGGYTF
TRBV27	TRBJ1-1	NA	TRBD1	TGTGCCATCGGCAGGGGGCAAGAGTTTGGAACTGAAGCTTTCTTT	CAIGRGQEFGTEAFF
TRBV14	TRBJ2-2	NA	NA	TGTGCCAGCAGCCAAGTGTTGGGGGGCACCGGGGAGCTGTTTTTT	CASSQVLGGTGELFF
TRBV27	TRBJ1-2	few	NA	TGTGCCAGCAGCCTAGGGGGGGTGTTAAACTATGGCTACACCTTC	CASSLGGVLNYGYTF
TRBV5-1	TRBJ2-1	NA	TRBD1	TGCGCCAGCAGCGGGTTGGGACAGGCCCATGAGCAGTTCTTC	CASSGLGQAHEQFF
TRBV5-1	TRBJ2-3	NA	TRBD2	TGCGCCAGCAGCCCGGGACTAGCGGGAGTAGCAGATACGCAGTATTTT	CASSPGLAGVADTQYF
TRBV9	TRBJ2-5	NA	TRBD2	TGTGCCAGCAGCGTAGACGGGAGCGGGGCGAGTGAGACCCAGTACTTC	CASSVDGSGASETQYF
TRBV19	TRBJ1-1	NA	NA	TGTGCCAGTAGGGGGGGATCCCTTGAAGCTTTCTTT	CASRGGSLEAFF
TRBV5-1	TRBJ2-2	NA	NA	TGCGCCAGCAGCTTGGGACAGGGAGGCACCGGGGAGCTGTTTTTT	CASSLGQGGTGELFF
TRBV5-4	TRBJ2-2	NA	TRBD1	TGTGCCAGCAGCATCTCTGGACAGGGGCGGACCGGGGAGCTGTTTTTT	CASSISGQGRTGELFF
TRBV5-5	TRBJ2-7	NA	NA	TGTGCCAGCAGCTCCATTAGCTCCTACGAGCAGTACTTC	CASSSISSYEQYF
TRBV7-3	TRBJ2-3	NA	TRBD2	TGTGCCAGCAGCGCGAAACTAGCGGGAGCGGATACGCAGTATTTT	CASSAKLAGADTQYF
TRBV10-3	TRBJ2-1	NA	NA	TGTGCCATTAAGGACAGCTCCTACAATGAGCAGTTCTTC	CAIKDSSYNEQFF